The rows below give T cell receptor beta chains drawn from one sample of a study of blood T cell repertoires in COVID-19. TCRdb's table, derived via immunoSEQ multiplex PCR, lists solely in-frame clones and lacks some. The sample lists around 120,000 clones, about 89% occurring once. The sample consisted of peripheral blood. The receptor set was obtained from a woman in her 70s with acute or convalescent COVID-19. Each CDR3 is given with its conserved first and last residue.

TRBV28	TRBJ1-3	CASSAGQLSGNTIYF
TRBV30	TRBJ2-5	CTSGGPGGETQYF
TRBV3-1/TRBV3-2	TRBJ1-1	CASSQLPPGNTEAFF
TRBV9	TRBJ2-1	CASSPQVSGINNEQFF
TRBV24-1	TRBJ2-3	CATSAQPLTSVPDTQYF
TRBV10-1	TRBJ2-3	CASSDRTSGGKSTQYF
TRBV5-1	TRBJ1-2	CASSSPYQGPYGYTF
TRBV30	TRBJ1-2	CAWSRAGGYPTGGYTF
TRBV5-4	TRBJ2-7	CASSPGKGQALYEQYF
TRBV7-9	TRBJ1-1	CASSLMALNTEAFF
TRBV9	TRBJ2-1	CASSADPSRGGYEQFF
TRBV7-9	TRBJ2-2	CASSFGPLMGSPGELFF
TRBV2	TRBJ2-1	CASDQEGRQFF
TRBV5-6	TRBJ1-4	CASSLATGVAGGNEKLFF
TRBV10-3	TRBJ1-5	CAISESMGQSNQPQHF
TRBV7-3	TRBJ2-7	CASSLSGGAGYEQYF
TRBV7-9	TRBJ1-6	CASSFNTGIDSPLHF
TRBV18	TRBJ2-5	CASSRRDLETQYF
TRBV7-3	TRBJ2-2	CASSSWTGGGGELFF
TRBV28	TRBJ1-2	CASSLEMDRARGYTF
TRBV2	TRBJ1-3	CASRGQGATGNTIYF
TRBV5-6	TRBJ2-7	CASSPQGYEQYF
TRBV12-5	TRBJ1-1	CASGLGPPTWNTEAFF
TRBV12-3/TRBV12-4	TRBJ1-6	CASSFENSPLHF
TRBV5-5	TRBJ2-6	CASSLGRSGANVLTF
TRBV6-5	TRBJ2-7	CASRVRAGSSYEQYF
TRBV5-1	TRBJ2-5	CASSPTPLGSQETQYF
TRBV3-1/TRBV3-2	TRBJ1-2	CASSLALAGYTF
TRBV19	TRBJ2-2	CASSQGLAPRGGELFF
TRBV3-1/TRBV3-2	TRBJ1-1	CASSQGGGGTEAFF
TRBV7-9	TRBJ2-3	CASSLGLDTQYF
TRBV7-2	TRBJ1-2	CASSLDVQGALYGYTF
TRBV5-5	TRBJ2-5	CASSLGLTTQETQYF
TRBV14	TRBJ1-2	CASSQAQGGKGYTF
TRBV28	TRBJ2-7	CASSPPLVGDYEQYF
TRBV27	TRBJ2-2	CASSLSGPPLKVVGELFF
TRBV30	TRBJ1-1	CATSRGGRAFF
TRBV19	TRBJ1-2	CASSAGQAYYGYTF
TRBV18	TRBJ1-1	CASSQWFSGGRTLVYGTEAFF
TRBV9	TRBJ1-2	CASSPHPGQGDYGYTF
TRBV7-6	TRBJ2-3	CASSSRGGTDTQYF
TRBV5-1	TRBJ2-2	CASSLGWTGSTGELFF
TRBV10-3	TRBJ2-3	CAIQPVAGSTDTQYF
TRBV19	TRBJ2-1	CASSISGTGNEQFF
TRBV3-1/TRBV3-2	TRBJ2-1	CASSQVLSSYNEQFF
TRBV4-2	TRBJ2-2	CASSPPSATNTGELFF
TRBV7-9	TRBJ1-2	CASSPEGLGYTF
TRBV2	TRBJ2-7	CASSDRGEQYF